These T cell receptor beta chains were read from a single sample in a study of blood T cell repertoires in COVID-19. Profiling relied on immunoSEQ multiplex PCR, and the TCRdb table lists in-frame clones only, not all of them. This sample has over 250,000 clones; 89% occur once, and the top ten carry 2% to 2.5%. Specimen: peripheral blood. Receptors were obtained from a man in his forties or fifties with acute or convalescent COVID-19. Both conserved end residues are part of each CDR3. The D gene is left open where the match is weak. Some rows mark clone size as missing; the rest say once, few, many or name a class of expanded clone.

CDR3 protein: CASSPLGGNMNTEAFF; CDR3 DNA: TGTGCCAGCTCACCACTTGGGGGGAATATGAACACTGAAGCTTTCTTT; clone size: -; J gene: TRBJ1-1; D gene: -; V gene: TRBV18
CDR3 protein: CASSSSTGSDTQYF; CDR3 DNA: TGCGCCAGCAGCTCTTCGACAGGGTCGGATACGCAGTATTTT; clone size: -; J gene: TRBJ2-3; D gene: TRBD1; V gene: TRBV5-1
CDR3 protein: CASSLGDTFSGNTIYF; CDR3 DNA: TGTGCCAGCAGCTTGGGTGACACGTTCTCTGGAAACACCATATATTTT; clone size: -; J gene: TRBJ1-3; D gene: -; V gene: TRBV5-4
CDR3 protein: CASSTDRAGNTIYF; CDR3 DNA: TGCGCCAGCAGCACCGACAGGGCTGGAAACACCATATATTTT; clone size: -; J gene: TRBJ1-3; D gene: TRBD1; V gene: TRBV5-1
CDR3 protein: CASSQTRGQGYEQYF; CDR3 DNA: TGTGCCAGCAGCCAAACCCGGGGACAGGGTTACGAGCAGTACTTC; clone size: -; J gene: TRBJ2-7; D gene: TRBD1; V gene: TRBV7-9
CDR3 protein: CASSGPGGYGYTF; CDR3 DNA: TGTGCCAGCAGCGGGCCAGGAGGGTATGGCTACACCTTC; clone size: -; J gene: TRBJ1-2; D gene: -; V gene: TRBV9
CDR3 protein: CATSDPTLNYGYTF; CDR3 DNA: TGTGCCACCAGTGACCCCACCCTAAACTATGGCTACACCTTC; clone size: -; J gene: TRBJ1-2; D gene: -; V gene: TRBV24-1
CDR3 protein: CASSSGGTGFGGELFF; CDR3 DNA: TGCGCCAGCAGCTCGGGCGGGACAGGGTTTGGCGGGGAGCTGTTTTTT; clone size: -; J gene: TRBJ2-2; D gene: TRBD1; V gene: TRBV5-1
CDR3 protein: CAISEAVVVGYTF; CDR3 DNA: TGTGCCATCAGTGAGGCAGTCGTGGTTGGCTACACCTTC; clone size: -; J gene: TRBJ1-2; D gene: -; V gene: TRBV10-3
CDR3 protein: CASRDFSGGHNEQFF; CDR3 DNA: TGTGCCAGCAGAGACTTTAGCGGGGGACACAATGAGCAGTTCTTC; clone size: -; J gene: TRBJ2-1; D gene: TRBD2; V gene: TRBV6-7
CDR3 protein: CASSLASVNPFGANVLTF; CDR3 DNA: TGTGCCAGCAGCTTAGCGTCCGTTAATCCCTTCGGGGCCAACGTCCTGACTTTC; clone size: -; J gene: TRBJ2-6; D gene: -; V gene: TRBV7-6
CDR3 protein: CASGFLDTGELFF; CDR3 DNA: TGTGCTAGTGGTTTCTTAGATACCGGGGAGCTGTTTTTT; clone size: -; J gene: TRBJ2-2; D gene: -; V gene: TRBV12-5
CDR3 protein: CAISESKGAGTNEKLFF; CDR3 DNA: TGTGCCATCAGTGAGTCAAAGGGGGCGGGAACTAATGAAAAACTGTTTTTT; clone size: many; J gene: TRBJ1-4; D gene: TRBD1; V gene: TRBV10-3
CDR3 protein: CASSSIGTEAFF; CDR3 DNA: TGTGCCAGCAGTTCCATCGGGACTGAAGCTTTCTTT; clone size: -; J gene: TRBJ1-1; D gene: -; V gene: TRBV27
CDR3 protein: CASLGRNSGANVLTF; CDR3 DNA: TGTGCCAGCTTGGGGAGGAACTCTGGGGCCAACGTCCTGACTTTC; clone size: -; J gene: TRBJ2-6; D gene: -; V gene: TRBV5-6
CDR3 protein: CASSESLGQGCSF; CDR3 DNA: TGCGCCAGCAGTGAGTCATTGGGACAGGGTTGTTCCTTT; clone size: -; J gene: TRBJ1-6; D gene: TRBD1; V gene: TRBV10-2
CDR3 protein: CASSVDPTGNYGYTF; CDR3 DNA: TGTGCCAGCAGCGTAGACCCGACAGGGAACTATGGCTACACCTTC; clone size: -; J gene: TRBJ1-2; D gene: TRBD1; V gene: TRBV9
CDR3 protein: CASSSDRQRLEAFF; CDR3 DNA: TGTGCCAGCAGCTCGGACAGGCAGCGACTTGAAGCTTTCTTT; clone size: once; J gene: TRBJ1-1; D gene: TRBD1; V gene: TRBV7-2
CDR3 protein: CASSPVGQRMNTEAFF; CDR3 DNA: TGTGCCAGCAGCCCGGTGGGACAGAGAATGAACACTGAAGCTTTCTTT; clone size: -; J gene: TRBJ1-1; D gene: TRBD1; V gene: TRBV5-5
CDR3 protein: CASSLGQGIGYTF; CDR3 DNA: TGTGCCAGCAGCTTAGGTCAGGGGATCGGCTACACCTTC; clone size: -; J gene: TRBJ1-2; D gene: -; V gene: TRBV7-8
CDR3 protein: CASSRKGGSSPLHF; CDR3 DNA: TGTGCCAGCAGCCGGAAGGGAGGAAGTTCACCCCTCCACTTT; clone size: -; J gene: TRBJ1-6; D gene: -; V gene: TRBV3-1/TRBV3-2
CDR3 protein: CASSGTGVIEKLFF; CDR3 DNA: TGTGCCAGCAGTGGAACAGGGGTTATTGAAAAACTGTTTTTT; clone size: -; J gene: TRBJ1-4; D gene: TRBD1; V gene: TRBV2
CDR3 protein: CASSLTGDRDSSTDTQYF; CDR3 DNA: TGTGCCAGCAGCTTAACGGGGGACAGGGACTCTAGCACAGATACGCAGTATTTT; clone size: -; J gene: TRBJ2-3; D gene: TRBD1; V gene: TRBV7-3
CDR3 protein: CATSDSRQGRIETQYF; CDR3 DNA: TGTGCCACCAGTGACTCGCGACAGGGTCGGATAGAGACCCAGTACTTC; clone size: -; J gene: TRBJ2-5; D gene: TRBD1; V gene: TRBV24-1
CDR3 protein: CASSPGGLAGGAYEQYF; CDR3 DNA: TGCGCCAGCAGCCCTGGGGGACTAGCGGGGGGAGCCTACGAGCAGTACTTC; clone size: -; J gene: TRBJ2-7; D gene: TRBD2; V gene: TRBV5-1
CDR3 protein: CASSPGGDSPLHF; CDR3 DNA: TGTGCCAGCTCACCAGGGGGCGATTCACCCCTCCACTTT; clone size: -; J gene: TRBJ1-6; D gene: -; V gene: TRBV18
CDR3 protein: CASSLDRGPGNTIYF; CDR3 DNA: TGTGCCAGCAGCCTAGACAGGGGGCCTGGAAACACCATATATTTT; clone size: -; J gene: TRBJ1-3; D gene: TRBD1; V gene: TRBV9
CDR3 protein: CSVESLTPGIQYF; CDR3 DNA: TGCAGCGTTGAGTCCCTTACGCCGGGCATTCAGTACTTC; clone size: -; J gene: TRBJ2-4; D gene: -; V gene: TRBV29-1
CDR3 protein: CASSVTTTSYEQYF; CDR3 DNA: TGTGCCAGTAGTGTGACGACTACCTCCTACGAGCAGTACTTC; clone size: -; J gene: TRBJ2-7; D gene: -; V gene: TRBV19
CDR3 protein: CAWRRSGTGHQPQHF; CDR3 DNA: TGTGCCTGGAGGAGATCCGGGACAGGGCATCAGCCCCAGCATTTT; clone size: -; J gene: TRBJ1-5; D gene: TRBD1; V gene: TRBV30
CDR3 protein: CASAGGRGLNIQYF; CDR3 DNA: TGTGCCAGTGCAGGGGGCAGGGGGTTGAACATTCAGTACTTC; clone size: once; J gene: TRBJ2-4; D gene: TRBD1; V gene: TRBV19
CDR3 protein: CASRPGLVFDEQFF; CDR3 DNA: TGTGCCAGCAGACCGGGACTAGTCTTTGATGAGCAGTTCTTC; clone size: -; J gene: TRBJ2-1; D gene: TRBD2; V gene: TRBV7-9
CDR3 protein: CAWSGGTSGYNEQFF; CDR3 DNA: TGTGCCTGGAGTGGCGGGACTAGCGGCTACAATGAGCAGTTCTTC; clone size: -; J gene: TRBJ2-1; D gene: TRBD2; V gene: TRBV30
CDR3 protein: CASSQPLLAGGINTGELFF; CDR3 DNA: TGTGCCAGCAGCCAACCCTTACTAGCGGGGGGGATTAACACCGGGGAGCTGTTTTTT; clone size: -; J gene: TRBJ2-2; D gene: TRBD2; V gene: TRBV3-1/TRBV3-2
CDR3 protein: CASSRSRGETQYF; CDR3 DNA: TGTGCCAGCTCACGTTCACGGGGGGAGACCCAGTACTTC; clone size: -; J gene: TRBJ2-5; D gene: -; V gene: TRBV18
CDR3 protein: CAWAGNQGTEAFF; CDR3 DNA: TGTGCCTGGGCAGGGAATCAGGGAACTGAAGCTTTCTTT; clone size: -; J gene: TRBJ1-1; D gene: -; V gene: TRBV30
CDR3 protein: CASSQDSGYYGYTF; CDR3 DNA: TGCGCCAGCAGCCAAGATTCGGGATACTATGGCTACACCTTC; clone size: once; J gene: TRBJ1-2; D gene: -; V gene: TRBV4-1
CDR3 protein: CATSLTPNTEAFF; CDR3 DNA: TGTGCCACCTCCTTGACACCGAACACTGAAGCTTTCTTT; clone size: -; J gene: TRBJ1-1; D gene: -; V gene: TRBV19
CDR3 protein: CASSLSQGQITFF; CDR3 DNA: TGCGCCAGCAGCTTGTCCCAAGGACAGATTACTTTCTTT; clone size: -; J gene: TRBJ1-1; D gene: -; V gene: TRBV5-1
CDR3 protein: CASTYRGDTEAFF; CDR3 DNA: TGTGCCAGCACGTACAGGGGGGACACTGAAGCTTTCTTT; clone size: -; J gene: TRBJ1-1; D gene: TRBD1; V gene: TRBV2
CDR3 protein: CASSPQAGGPETQYF; CDR3 DNA: TGTGCCAGCAGCCCCCAAGCGGGGGGGCCGGAGACCCAGTACTTC; clone size: -; J gene: TRBJ2-5; D gene: TRBD2; V gene: TRBV9
CDR3 protein: CASSLSGGGYGYTF; CDR3 DNA: TGTGCCAGCAGCTTATCTGGGGGAGGGTATGGCTACACCTTC; clone size: -; J gene: TRBJ1-2; D gene: -; V gene: TRBV11-2
CDR3 protein: CASGLVGGETQYF; CDR3 DNA: TGTGCTAGTGGTTTGGTGGGGGGAGAGACCCAGTACTTC; clone size: -; J gene: TRBJ2-5; D gene: -; V gene: TRBV12-5
CDR3 protein: CASSVGDSSTYEQYF; CDR3 DNA: TGTGCCAGCAGCGTAGGGGACAGCAGCACCTACGAGCAGTACTTC; clone size: -; J gene: TRBJ2-7; D gene: TRBD1; V gene: TRBV9
CDR3 protein: CASSLRARANTEAFF; CDR3 DNA: TGTGCCAGCAGCTTAAGGGCCAGGGCGAACACTGAAGCTTTCTTT; clone size: once; J gene: TRBJ1-1; D gene: -; V gene: TRBV11-2
CDR3 protein: CAWSGRGPGELFF; CDR3 DNA: TGTGCCTGGAGTGGACGTGGGCCCGGGGAGCTGTTTTTT; clone size: -; J gene: TRBJ2-2; D gene: -; V gene: TRBV30
CDR3 protein: CASSHGQKRGGYTF; CDR3 DNA: TGCGCCAGCAGCCATGGCCAGAAGCGGGGTGGCTACACCTTC; clone size: -; J gene: TRBJ1-2; D gene: -; V gene: TRBV5-1